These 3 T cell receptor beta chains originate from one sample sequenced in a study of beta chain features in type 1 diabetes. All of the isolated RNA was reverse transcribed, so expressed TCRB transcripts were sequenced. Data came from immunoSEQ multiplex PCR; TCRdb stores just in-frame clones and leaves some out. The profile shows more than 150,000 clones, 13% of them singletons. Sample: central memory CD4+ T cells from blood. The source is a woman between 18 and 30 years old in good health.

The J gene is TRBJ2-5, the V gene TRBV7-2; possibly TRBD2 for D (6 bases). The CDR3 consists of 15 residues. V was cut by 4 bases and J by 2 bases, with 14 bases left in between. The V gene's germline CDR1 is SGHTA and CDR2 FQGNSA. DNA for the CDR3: TGTGCCAGCAGCTCGCTGGCGGGAAAGCAAGAGACCCAGTACTTC. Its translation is CASSSLAGKQETQYF.

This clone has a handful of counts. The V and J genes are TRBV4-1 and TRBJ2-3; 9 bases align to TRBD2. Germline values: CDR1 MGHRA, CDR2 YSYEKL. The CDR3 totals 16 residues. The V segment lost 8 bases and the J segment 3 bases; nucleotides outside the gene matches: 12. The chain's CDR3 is CASRPTSAGGTDTQYF. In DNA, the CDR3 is TGCGCCAGCCGTCCAACCTCGGCGGGAGGGACAGATACGCAGTATTTT.

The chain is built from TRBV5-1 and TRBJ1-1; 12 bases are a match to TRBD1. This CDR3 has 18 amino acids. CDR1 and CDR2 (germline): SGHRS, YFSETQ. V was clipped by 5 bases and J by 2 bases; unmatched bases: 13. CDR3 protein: CASSLSPGQGASNTEAFF. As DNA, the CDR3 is TGCGCCAGCAGTCTTTCTCCGGGACAGGGGGCATCTAACACTGAAGCTTTCTTT.